This entry concerns a single T cell receptor (beta chain). Its antigen is undetermined. The J segment lost 3 bases and the V segment lost 2 bases, leaving 6 bases of the junction unmatched. The CDR3 totals 17 residues. Looked up from germline, CDR1 is KGHSH and CDR2 is LQKENI. These data are taken from a study of T cell responses to AZD1222 COVID-19 vaccine. Study-level points and caveats: Among spike-specific TCRs, nearly half reportedly target unmutated variant regions. Repertoire samples came only from after the peak T cell response. Spike was spanned by vaccine-associated CD4 TCRs, with dominance at 160-218 and 743-854.

Only in-frame clones appear in the TCRdb table, and some are missing; sequencing was by immunoSEQ multiplex PCR. The repertoire holds roughly 150,000 clones, with roughly 90% as singletons. The source material was peripheral blood, sampled on day 0 of AZD1222 vaccination. This sequence was found in an adult in good health. The chain is built from TRBV18 and TRBJ2-6; 8 positions match TRBD1. The CDR3 DNA is TGTGCCAGCTCACCATGGACAGGGATCAGTGGGGCCAACGTCCTGACTTTC. The encoded protein is CASSPWTGISGANVLTF.